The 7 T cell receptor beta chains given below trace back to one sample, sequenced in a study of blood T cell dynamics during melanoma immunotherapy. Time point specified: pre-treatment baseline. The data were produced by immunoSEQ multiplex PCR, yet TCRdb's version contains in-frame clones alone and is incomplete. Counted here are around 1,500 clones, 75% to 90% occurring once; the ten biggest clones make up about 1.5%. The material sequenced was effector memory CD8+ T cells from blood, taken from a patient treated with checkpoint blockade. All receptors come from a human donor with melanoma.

CDR3 region: CASSLTGAVAQETQYF. The CDR3 coding sequence is TGTGCCAGCAGCTTAACTGGAGCGGTGGCCCAAGAGACCCAGTACTTC. The V gene is TRBV7-9, the J gene TRBJ2-5; a possible D gene is TRBD2 (5 bases). Germline-derived CDR1 and CDR2 are SEHNR and FQNEAQ (reference sequence). The CDR3 consists of 16 residues. V was trimmed by 2 bases and J by 1 base, leaving 14 bases between them.

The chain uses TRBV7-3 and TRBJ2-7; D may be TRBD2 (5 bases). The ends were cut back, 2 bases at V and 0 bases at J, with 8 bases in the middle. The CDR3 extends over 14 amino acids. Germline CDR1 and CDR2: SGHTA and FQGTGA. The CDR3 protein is CASSLGESSYEQYF. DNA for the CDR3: TGTGCCAGCAGCTTAGGGGAGAGCTCCTACGAGCAGTACTTC.

CDR3 residues: CASSSGTNTYNEQFF. The DNA of the CDR3 is TGTGCCAGCAGCTCCGGGACTAACACCTACAATGAGCAGTTCTTC. The chain joins TRBV6-1 to TRBJ2-1; 7 bases align to TRBD2. Germline assignment: CDR1 MNHNS and CDR2 SASEGT. The length of the CDR3 is 15 residues. V shed 6 bases, J shed 2 bases, and the junction held 7 bases outside the gene matches.

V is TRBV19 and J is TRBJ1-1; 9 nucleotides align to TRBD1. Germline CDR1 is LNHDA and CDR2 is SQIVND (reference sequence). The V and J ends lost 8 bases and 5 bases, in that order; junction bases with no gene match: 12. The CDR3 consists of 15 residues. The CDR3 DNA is TGTGCCAGTTCCGGGACAGGGTCTACTAAGACTGAAGCTTTCTTT. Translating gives CASSGTGSTKTEAFF.

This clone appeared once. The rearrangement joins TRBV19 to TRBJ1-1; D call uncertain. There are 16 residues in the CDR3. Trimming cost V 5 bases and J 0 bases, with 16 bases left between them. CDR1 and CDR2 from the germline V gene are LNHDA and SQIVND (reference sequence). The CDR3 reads CASSLAGFHVNTEAFF. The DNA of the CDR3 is TGTGCCAGTAGTCTGGCGGGATTCCACGTGAACACTGAAGCTTTCTTT.

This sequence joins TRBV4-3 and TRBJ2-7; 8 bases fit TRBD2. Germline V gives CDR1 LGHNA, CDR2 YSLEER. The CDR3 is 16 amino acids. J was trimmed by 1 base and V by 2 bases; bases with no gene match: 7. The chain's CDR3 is CASSQLLERESYEQYF. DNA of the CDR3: TGCGCCAGCAGCCAACTCCTCGAGCGGGAGTCCTACGAGCAGTACTTC.

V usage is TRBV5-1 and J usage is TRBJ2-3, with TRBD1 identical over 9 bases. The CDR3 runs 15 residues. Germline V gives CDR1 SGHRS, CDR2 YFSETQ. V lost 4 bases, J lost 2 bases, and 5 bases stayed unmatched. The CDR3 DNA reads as TGCGCCAGCAGCATCGGACAGGGGACCACAGATACGCAGTATTTT. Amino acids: CASSIGQGTTDTQYF.